The rows below give T cell receptor beta chains drawn from one sample of a study of cytomegalovirus exposure and HLA in healthy donors. TCRdb's copy holds only in-frame clones and misses some; the assay was immunoSEQ multiplex PCR. The sample shows 100,000 or so clones, approximately 75% of them seen only once. Specimen: PBMCs. All receptors derive from a woman aged 40 to 50 in good health and CMV-seronegative. The CDR3 runs from the conserved cysteine through the conserved F or W. The D gene is left open where the match is weak. Only part of the rows carry a size: once, few, many, or a class if the clone is expanded.

TRBV27	TRBD1	TRBJ2-3	NA	CASRPETGGRGDTQYF	TGTGCCAGCAGGCCAGAGACAGGGGGCCGTGGAGATACGCAGTATTTT
TRBV6-6	TRBD1	TRBJ2-7	NA	CASTTPGQSIEQYF	TGTGCCAGCACCACTCCGGGACAGTCCATAGAGCAGTACTTC
TRBV7-3	TRBD1	TRBJ2-1	NA	CASSPQQGASYNEQFF	TGTGCCAGCAGCCCCCAACAGGGGGCCTCCTACAATGAGCAGTTCTTC
TRBV7-3	TRBD2	TRBJ2-3	once	CASSLTSGGTDTQYF	TGTGCCAGCAGCTTAACTAGCGGGGGTACAGATACGCAGTATTTT
TRBV9	NA	TRBJ1-4	NA	CASSESGALFEKLFF	TGTGCCAGCAGCGAATCAGGGGCGCTTTTTGAAAAACTGTTTTTT
TRBV5-1	TRBD2	TRBJ2-5	NA	CASSRLAGNRGQETQYF	TGCGCCAGCAGCCGACTAGCGGGGAACCGGGGGCAAGAGACCCAGTACTTC
TRBV5-6	NA	TRBJ1-2	few	CASSLADYGYTF	TGTGCCAGCAGCTTGGCGGACTATGGCTACACCTTC
TRBV27	NA	TRBJ2-7	NA	CASGRSGQGAVEQYF	TGTGCCAGCGGTCGATCAGGGCAAGGGGCGGTCGAGCAGTACTTC
TRBV19	TRBD1	TRBJ2-7	NA	CASRGQGTYEQYF	TGTGCCAGCCGGGGACAGGGAACTTACGAGCAGTACTTC
TRBV30	TRBD1	TRBJ1-6	NA	CAWSVGTGYSPLHF	TGTGCCTGGAGTGTAGGGACAGGGTATTCACCCCTCCACTTT
TRBV10-3	TRBD1	TRBJ1-4	NA	CAISGTATSEKLFF	TGTGCCATTTCTGGGACAGCAACTAGTGAAAAACTGTTTTTT
TRBV4-3	NA	TRBJ2-1	few	CASSRQYGTLNNEQFF	TGCGCCAGCAGCCGACAATATGGGACTCTAAACAATGAGCAGTTCTTC
TRBV7-2	NA	TRBJ2-1	NA	CASSKTGYNEQFF	TGTGCCAGCAGCAAAACAGGATACAATGAGCAGTTCTTC
TRBV19	TRBD2	TRBJ2-5	NA	CASSIGLAGGIGETQYF	TGTGCCAGTAGTATAGGTCTAGCGGGGGGTATAGGAGAGACCCAGTACTTC
TRBV5-1	NA	TRBJ2-1	NA	CASSPRIADSYNEQFF	TGCGCCAGCAGCCCGAGGATAGCGGACTCCTACAATGAGCAGTTCTTC
TRBV9	TRBD2	TRBJ2-2	few	CASSVGGGTSGRAGELFF	TGTGCCAGCAGCGTAGGTGGGGGAACTAGCGGGAGGGCCGGGGAGCTGTTTTTT
TRBV30	NA	TRBJ1-1	NA	CAWSVDPSREGAFF	TGTGCCTGGAGTGTAGACCCATCACGTGAGGGAGCTTTCTTT
TRBV6-4	TRBD1	TRBJ2-6	NA	CASSKTGGAAGANVLTF	TGTGCCAGCAGTAAGACAGGGGGCGCTGCCGGGGCCAACGTCCTGACTTTC
TRBV6-1	TRBD1	TRBJ2-7	NA	CASSVLPGQGAQEQYF	TGTGCCAGCAGTGTCCTACCGGGACAGGGGGCCCAAGAGCAGTACTTC
TRBV19	TRBD1	TRBJ1-5	NA	CASSRDSYSNQPQHF	TGTGCCAGTTCCAGGGACAGTTATAGCAATCAGCCCCAGCATTTT
TRBV7-6	NA	TRBJ2-7	NA	CASSPFLGGTFYEQYF	TGTGCCAGCAGCCCATTTCTTGGGGGGACCTTCTACGAGCAGTACTTC
TRBV7-9	TRBD2	TRBJ2-1	NA	CASSSHLFLAGTSYNEQFF	TGTGCCAGCAGCTCCCACTTATTTTTAGCGGGAACCTCCTACAATGAGCAGTTCTTC
TRBV18	NA	TRBJ1-6	NA	CASSPQSIRVQDKPLHF	TGTGCCAGCTCACCACAATCGATCCGGGTTCAAGATAAACCCCTCCACTTT
TRBV7-9	NA	TRBJ2-7	few	CASSLDNGLLNYEQYF	TGTGCCAGCAGCTTAGATAACGGACTGTTGAACTACGAGCAGTACTTC
TRBV6-6	NA	TRBJ2-1	NA	CASSYSLRRDYNEQFF	TGTGCCAGCAGTTACTCGTTAAGGCGGGACTACAATGAGCAGTTCTTC
TRBV7-3	TRBD2	TRBJ2-7	NA	CASSLRAGGDYEQYF	TGTGCCAGCAGCTTACGGGCGGGAGGGGACTACGAGCAGTACTTC
TRBV19	NA	TRBJ2-3	NA	CASSIWGKTDTQYF	TGTGCCAGTAGTATATGGGGCAAAACAGATACGCAGTATTTT
TRBV11-2	TRBD1	TRBJ1-2	NA	CASSLTTGGLNYGYTF	TGTGCCAGCAGCTTGACTACAGGGGGCCTTAACTATGGCTACACCTTC
TRBV10-3	NA	TRBJ2-1	NA	CAISESVAYNEQFF	TGTGCCATCAGTGAGAGCGTCGCCTACAATGAGCAGTTCTTC
TRBV6-4	NA	TRBJ1-6	NA	CASRDSDGAGSLLHF	TGTGCCAGCAGAGACTCGGATGGGGCAGGATCACTCCTCCACTTT
TRBV7-9	NA	TRBJ1-1	few	CSSSLGGTEAFF	TGTTCCAGCAGCTTAGGCGGAACCGAGGCTTTCTTT
TRBV21-1	NA	TRBJ1-6	NA	CASSKEDCKLYNSPLHF	TGTGCCAGCAGCAAAGAAGACTGTAAACTCTATAATTCACCCCTCCACTTT
TRBV7-3	TRBD2	TRBJ2-1	NA	CASSLTGTSGGYYNEQFF	TGTGCCAGCAGCTTAACTGGGACTAGCGGGGGATATTACAATGAGCAGTTCTTC
TRBV19	TRBD1	TRBJ1-6	NA	CASRGQGLGENSPLHF	TGTGCCAGTAGGGGACAGGGGTTAGGCGAGAATTCACCCCTCCACTTT
TRBV6-5	NA	TRBJ1-5	NA	CASRSVYSSNQPQHF	TGTGCCAGCAGGTCGGTGTACAGTAGCAATCAGCCCCAGCATTTT
TRBV4-1	TRBD1	TRBJ1-2	NA	CASSQPDREYYGYTF	TGCGCCAGCAGCCAACCGGACAGGGAGTATTATGGCTACACCTTC
TRBV7-8	TRBD2	TRBJ2-7	NA	CASSGPGLAGAYEQYF	TGTGCCAGCAGCGGTCCGGGACTAGCGGGGGCCTACGAGCAGTACTTC
TRBV9	NA	TRBJ1-4	NA	CASSLPQGEKLFF	TGTGCCAGCAGCCTCCCCCAGGGCGAAAAACTGTTTTTT